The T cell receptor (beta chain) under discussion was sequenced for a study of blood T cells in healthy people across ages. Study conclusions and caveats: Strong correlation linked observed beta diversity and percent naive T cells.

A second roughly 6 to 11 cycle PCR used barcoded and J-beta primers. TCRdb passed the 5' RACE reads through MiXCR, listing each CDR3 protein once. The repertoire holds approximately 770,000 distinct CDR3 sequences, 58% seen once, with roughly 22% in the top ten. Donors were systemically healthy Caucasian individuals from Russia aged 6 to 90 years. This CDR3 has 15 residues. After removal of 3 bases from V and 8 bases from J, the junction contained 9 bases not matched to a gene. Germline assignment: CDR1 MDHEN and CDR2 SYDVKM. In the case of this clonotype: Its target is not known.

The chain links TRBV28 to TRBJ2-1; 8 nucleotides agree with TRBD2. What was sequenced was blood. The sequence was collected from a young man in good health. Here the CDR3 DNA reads TGTGCCAGCAGTTTCGGTTTAGGAGCGGGAGATGAGCAGTTCTTC. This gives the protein CASSFGLGAGDEQFF.